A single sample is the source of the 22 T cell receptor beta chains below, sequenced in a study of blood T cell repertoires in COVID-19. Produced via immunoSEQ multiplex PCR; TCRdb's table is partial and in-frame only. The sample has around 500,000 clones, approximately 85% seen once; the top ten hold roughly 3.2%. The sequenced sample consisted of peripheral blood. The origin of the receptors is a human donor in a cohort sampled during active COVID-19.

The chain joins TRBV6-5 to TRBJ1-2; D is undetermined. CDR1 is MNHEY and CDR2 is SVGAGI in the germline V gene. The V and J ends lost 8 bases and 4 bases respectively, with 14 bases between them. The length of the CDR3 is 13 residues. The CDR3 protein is CASWATAIYGYTF. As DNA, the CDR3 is TGTGCCAGCTGGGCGACGGCGATCTATGGCTACACCTTC.

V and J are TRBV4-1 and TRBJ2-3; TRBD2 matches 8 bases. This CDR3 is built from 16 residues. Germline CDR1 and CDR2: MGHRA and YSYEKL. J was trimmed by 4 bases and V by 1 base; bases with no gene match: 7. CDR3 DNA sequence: TGCGCCAGCAGCCAAGTCGGGAGGGCCATCGCAGATACGCAGTATTTT. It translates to CASSQVGRAIADTQYF.

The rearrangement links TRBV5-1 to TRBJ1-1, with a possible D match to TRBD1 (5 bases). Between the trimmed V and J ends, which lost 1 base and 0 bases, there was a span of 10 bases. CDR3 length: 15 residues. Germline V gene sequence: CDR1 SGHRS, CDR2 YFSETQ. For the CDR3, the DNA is TGCGCCAGCAGCTTGAACGGGGGAATGAACACTGAAGCTTTCTTT. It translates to CASSLNGGMNTEAFF.

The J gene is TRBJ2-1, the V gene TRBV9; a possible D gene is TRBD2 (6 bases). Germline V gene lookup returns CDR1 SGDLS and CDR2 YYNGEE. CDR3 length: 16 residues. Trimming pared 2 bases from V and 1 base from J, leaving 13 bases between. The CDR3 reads CASSVDLRGSYNEQFF. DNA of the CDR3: TGTGCCAGCAGCGTGGACTTACGGGGGTCCTACAATGAGCAGTTCTTC.

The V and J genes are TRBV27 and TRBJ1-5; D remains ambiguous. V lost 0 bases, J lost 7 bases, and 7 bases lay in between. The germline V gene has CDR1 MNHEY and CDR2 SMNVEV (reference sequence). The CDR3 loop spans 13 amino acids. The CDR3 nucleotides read TGTGCCAGCAGTTTATCGGTAGTCCAGCCCCAGCATTTT. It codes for CASSLSVVQPQHF.

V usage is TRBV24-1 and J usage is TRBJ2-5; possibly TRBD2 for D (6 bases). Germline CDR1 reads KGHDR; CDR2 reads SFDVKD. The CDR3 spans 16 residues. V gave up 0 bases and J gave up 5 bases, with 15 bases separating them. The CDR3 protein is CATSDLQASVGETQYF. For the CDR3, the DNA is TGTGCCACCAGTGATTTGCAGGCTAGCGTTGGGGAGACCCAGTACTTC.

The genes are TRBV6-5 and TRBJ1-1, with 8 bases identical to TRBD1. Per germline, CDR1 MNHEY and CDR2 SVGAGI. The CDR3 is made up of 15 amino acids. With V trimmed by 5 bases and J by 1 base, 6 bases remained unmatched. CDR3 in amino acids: CASSKRGTGNTEAFF. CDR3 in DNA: TGTGCCAGCAGTAAACGCGGGACAGGGAACACTGAAGCTTTCTTT.

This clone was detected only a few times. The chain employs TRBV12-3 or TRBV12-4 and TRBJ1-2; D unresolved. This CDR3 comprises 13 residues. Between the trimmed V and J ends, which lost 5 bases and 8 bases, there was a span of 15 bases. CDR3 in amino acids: CASSPKEGAGYTF. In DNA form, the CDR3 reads TGTGCCAGCAGTCCCAAGGAGGGCGCGGGCTACACCTTC.

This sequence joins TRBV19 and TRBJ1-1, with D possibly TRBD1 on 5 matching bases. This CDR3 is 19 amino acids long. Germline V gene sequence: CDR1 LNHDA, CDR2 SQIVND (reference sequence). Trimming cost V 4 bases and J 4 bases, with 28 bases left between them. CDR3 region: CASSKAGRGGVGVGTEAFF. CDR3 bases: TGTGCCAGTAGTAAGGCAGGGCGGGGAGGGGTCGGTGTAGGCACTGAAGCTTTCTTT.

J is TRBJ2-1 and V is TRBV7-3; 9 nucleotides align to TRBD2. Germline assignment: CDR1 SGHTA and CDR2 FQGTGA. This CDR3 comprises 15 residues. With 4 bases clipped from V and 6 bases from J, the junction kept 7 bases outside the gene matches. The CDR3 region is CASSSLAGVGNEQFF. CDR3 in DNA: TGTGCCAGCAGCTCCTTAGCGGGAGTTGGCAATGAGCAGTTCTTC.

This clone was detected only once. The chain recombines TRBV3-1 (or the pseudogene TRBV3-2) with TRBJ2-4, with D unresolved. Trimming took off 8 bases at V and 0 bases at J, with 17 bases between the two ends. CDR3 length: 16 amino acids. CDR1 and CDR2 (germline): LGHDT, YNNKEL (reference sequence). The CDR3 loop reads CASRVMGDLAKNIQYF. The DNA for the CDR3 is TGTGCCAGCCGCGTTATGGGCGACCTAGCCAAAAACATTCAGTACTTC.

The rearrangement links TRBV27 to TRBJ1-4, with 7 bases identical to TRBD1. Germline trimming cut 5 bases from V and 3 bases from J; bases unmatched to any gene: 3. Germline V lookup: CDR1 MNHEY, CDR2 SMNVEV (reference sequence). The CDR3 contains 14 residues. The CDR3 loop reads CASSRQGPNEKLFF. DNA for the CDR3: TGTGCCAGCAGTAGACAGGGCCCTAATGAAAAACTGTTTTTT. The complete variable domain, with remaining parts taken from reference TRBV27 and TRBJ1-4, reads EAQVTQNPRYLITVTGKKLTVTCSQNMNHEYMSWYRQDPGLGLRQIYYSMNVEVTDKGDVPEGYKVSRKEKRNFPLILESPSPNQTSLYFCASSRQGPNEKLFFGSGTQLSVL.

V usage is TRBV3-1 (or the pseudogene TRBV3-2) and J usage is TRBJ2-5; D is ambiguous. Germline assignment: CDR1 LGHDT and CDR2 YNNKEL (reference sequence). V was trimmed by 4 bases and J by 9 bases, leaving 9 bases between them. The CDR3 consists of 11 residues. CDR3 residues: CASSRGVAQYF. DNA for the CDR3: TGTGCCAGCAGCCGAGGCGTGGCCCAGTACTTC.

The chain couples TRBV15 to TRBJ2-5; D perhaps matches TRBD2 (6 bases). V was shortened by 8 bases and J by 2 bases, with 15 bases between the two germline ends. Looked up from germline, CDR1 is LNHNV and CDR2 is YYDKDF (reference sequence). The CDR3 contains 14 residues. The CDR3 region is CATSRGAAQETQYF. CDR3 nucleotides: TGTGCCACCTCTCGCGGGGCGGCGCAAGAGACCCAGTACTTC.

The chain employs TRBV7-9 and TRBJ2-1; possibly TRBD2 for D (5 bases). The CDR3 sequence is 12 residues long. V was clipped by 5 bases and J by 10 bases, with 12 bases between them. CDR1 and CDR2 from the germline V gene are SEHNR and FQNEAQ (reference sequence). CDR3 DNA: TGTGCCAGCAGCCACCCAACGGGGGAGCAGTTCTTC. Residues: CASSHPTGEQFF.

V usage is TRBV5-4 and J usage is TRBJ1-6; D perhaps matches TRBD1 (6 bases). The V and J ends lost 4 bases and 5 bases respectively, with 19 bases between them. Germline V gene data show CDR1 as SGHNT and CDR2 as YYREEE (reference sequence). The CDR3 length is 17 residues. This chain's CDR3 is CASSTQQGHKNNSPLHF. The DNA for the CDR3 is TGTGCCAGCAGCACCCAACAGGGACACAAAAATAATTCACCCCTCCACTTT.

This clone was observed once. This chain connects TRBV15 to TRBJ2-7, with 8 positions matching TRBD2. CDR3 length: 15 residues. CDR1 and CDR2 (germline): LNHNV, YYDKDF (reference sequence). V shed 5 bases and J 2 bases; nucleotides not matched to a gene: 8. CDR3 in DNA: TGTGCCACCAGCCTGGGACTAGTCTTCGCCTACGAGCAGTACTTC. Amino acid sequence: CATSLGLVFAYEQYF.

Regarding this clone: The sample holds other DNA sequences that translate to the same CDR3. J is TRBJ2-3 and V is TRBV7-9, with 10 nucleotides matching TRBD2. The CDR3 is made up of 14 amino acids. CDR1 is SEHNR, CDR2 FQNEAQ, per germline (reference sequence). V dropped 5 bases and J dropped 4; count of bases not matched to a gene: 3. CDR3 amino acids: CASSLGLAADTQYF. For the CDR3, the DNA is TGTGCCAGCAGCCTCGGACTAGCGGCAGATACGCAGTATTTT.

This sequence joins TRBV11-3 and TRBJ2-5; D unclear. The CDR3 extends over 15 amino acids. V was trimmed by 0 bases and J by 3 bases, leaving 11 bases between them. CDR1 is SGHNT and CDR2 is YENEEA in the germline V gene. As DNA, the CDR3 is TGTGCCAGCAGCTTAGAGTCAGGCCGCAAAGAGACCCAGTACTTC. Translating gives CASSLESGRKETQYF.

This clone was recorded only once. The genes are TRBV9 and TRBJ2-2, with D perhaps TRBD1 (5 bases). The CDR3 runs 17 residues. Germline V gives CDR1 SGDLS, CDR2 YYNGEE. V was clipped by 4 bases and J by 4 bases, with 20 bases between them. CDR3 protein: CASSPPKGRVGTGELFF. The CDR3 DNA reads TGTGCCAGCAGCCCCCCCAAGGGCAGGGTAGGCACCGGGGAGCTGTTTTTT.

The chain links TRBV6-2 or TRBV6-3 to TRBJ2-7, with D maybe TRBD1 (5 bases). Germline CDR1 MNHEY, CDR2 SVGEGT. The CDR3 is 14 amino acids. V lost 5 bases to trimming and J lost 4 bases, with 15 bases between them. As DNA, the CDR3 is TGTGCCAGCAGTCCCTCAGGGAAGGAGTACGAGCAGTACTTC. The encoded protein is CASSPSGKEYEQYF.

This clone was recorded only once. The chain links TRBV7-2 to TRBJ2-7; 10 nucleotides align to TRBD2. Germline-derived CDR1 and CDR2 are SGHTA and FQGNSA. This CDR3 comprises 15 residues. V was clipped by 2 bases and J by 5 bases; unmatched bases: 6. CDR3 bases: TGTGCCAGCAGCTTAAGGGCTAGCGGGAGCAACGAGCAGTACTTC. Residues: CASSLRASGSNEQYF.